This paragraph reports one T cell receptor beta chain. Its cognate antigen is unknown. The data were taken from a study of Tregs in tolerant kidney transplant recipients. General study results and limits: Expanding Tregs on activated donor B cells appeared to best identify donor-specific TCRbeta clones.

Clones were sequenced by immunoSEQ multiplex PCR, and TCRdb holds only the in-frame ones, with some missing. The sample has under 95,000 clones; around 90% are singletons. CDR1 and CDR2 from the germline V gene are MNHEY and SMNVEV (reference sequence). This CDR3 is 19 amino acids long. V lost 1 base, J lost 0 bases, and 8 bases stayed unmatched. This sample comprised Tregs from blood, obtained before the transplant. The gene calls are TRBV27 and TRBJ2-6; 8 nucleotides align to TRBD2. This sequence was found in a human donor who received a combined kidney and bone marrow transplant. The DNA for the CDR3 is TGTGCCAGCAGTTTATGGATCCGGGAGGGGGACTCTGGGGCCAACGTCCTGACTTTC. The encoded protein is CASSLWIREGDSGANVLTF. Full variable domain (missing parts from reference TRBV27 and TRBJ2-6): EAQVTQNPRYLITVTGKKLTVTCSQNMNHEYMSWYRQDPGLGLRQIYYSMNVEVTDKGDVPEGYKVSRKEKRNFPLILESPSPNQTSLYFCASSLWIREGDSGANVLTFGAGSRLTVL.